The clone carrying this T cell receptor (beta chain) was counted at least ten times. This specimen belongs to a study of low-dose radiotherapy and immunotherapy resistance in tumors. Study information: Doses delivered to Cohort 2 were 1 Gy per fraction every two weeks, amounting to 13 Gy over 26 weeks. Ipilimumab 1 mg/kg every six weeks, together with nivolumab 240 mg every two weeks, was given intravenously to patients.

TRAV- and TRBV-specific primers were used for first-strand cDNA, which covered alpha and beta chains. A constant-region primer paired with the V-primer adapter amplified TCRs over about 19 PCR cycles. MiXCR was run by TCRdb on the reads, yielding one entry per CDR3 protein. The sample yields 95,000 to 100,000 distinct CDR3 sequences, around 21% seen once. Time point given: after trial treatment. Described treatment: LDRT plus nivolumab, ipilimumab, low-dose cyclophosphamide and aspirin (RACIN trial). Sequencing was performed on PBMCs, taken after low-dose radiotherapy plus immunotherapy. The receptor comes from a male donor with prostate cancer.

The CDR3 sequence is CASSPLGGVYNSPLHF. Written as DNA, the CDR3 is TGTGCCAGCAGCCCCCTAGGCGGGGTTTATAATTCACCCCTCCACTTT. The chain uses TRBV7-9 and TRBJ1-6, with D unresolved. The CDR3 has 16 residues. Germline loops: CDR1 SEHNR, CDR2 FQNEAQ (reference sequence). V gave up 5 bases and J gave up 4 bases, with 15 bases separating them. Full variable domain (outside the CDR3, taken from reference TRBV7-9 and TRBJ1-6): DTGVSQNPRHKITKRGQNVTFRCDPISEHNRLYWYRQTLGQGPEFLTYFQNEAQLEKSRLLSDRFSAERPKGSFSTLEIQRTEQGDSAMYLCASSPLGGVYNSPLHFGNGTRLTVT.